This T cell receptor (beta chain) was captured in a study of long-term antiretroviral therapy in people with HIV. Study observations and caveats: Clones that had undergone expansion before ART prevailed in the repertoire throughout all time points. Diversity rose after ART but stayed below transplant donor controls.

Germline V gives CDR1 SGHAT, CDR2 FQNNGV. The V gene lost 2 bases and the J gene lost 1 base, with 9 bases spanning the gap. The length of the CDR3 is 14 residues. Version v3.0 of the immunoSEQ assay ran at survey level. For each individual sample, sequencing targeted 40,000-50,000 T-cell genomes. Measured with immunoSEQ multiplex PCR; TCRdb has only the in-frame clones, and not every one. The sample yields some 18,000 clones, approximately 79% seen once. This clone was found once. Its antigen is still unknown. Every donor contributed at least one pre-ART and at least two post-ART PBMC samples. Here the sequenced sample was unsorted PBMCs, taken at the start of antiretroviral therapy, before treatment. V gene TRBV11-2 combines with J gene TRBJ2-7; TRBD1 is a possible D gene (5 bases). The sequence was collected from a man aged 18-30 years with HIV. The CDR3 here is CASSLTDISYEQYF. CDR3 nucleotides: TGTGCCAGCAGCTTAACGGACATTTCCTACGAGCAGTACTTC.